This passage covers 26 T cell receptor beta chains from one sample sequenced in a study of blood T cells in healthy people across ages. Alongside a J-beta primer mix, a sample-barcoded 5' primer served in a second PCR lasting about 6 to 11 cycles. TCRdb re-called the 5' RACE reads with MiXCR, one entry per CDR3 protein. The data contain roughly 1.9 million distinct CDR3 sequences, more than 35% of them singletons. Sequences were obtained from blood. The receptors originated from a human donor in good health.

This clonotype turned up a few times. The junction shows a germline mismatch at one end, possibly a read error. The V and J genes are TRBV6-1 and TRBJ1-2, with TRBD1 matching 7 bases. CDR3 length equals 14 residues. Germline V lookup: CDR1 MNHNS, CDR2 SASEGT. CDR3 nucleotides: TGTGCCAGCAGTGAAGTAGGGACAGACTATGGTTACACCTTC. Translating gives CASSEVGTDYGYTF.

The chain has TRBV5-1 and TRBJ1-1; a weak D match, TRBD1 (6 bases). There are 16 residues in the CDR3. Germline CDR1 is SGHRS and CDR2 is YFSETQ. The V end lost 4 bases, the J end lost 0 bases, and 16 bases lay between the germline ends. The CDR3 region is CASSRSADSMNTEAFF. The CDR3 bases are TGCGCCAGCAGCCGCAGCGCGGACAGCATGAACACTGAAGCTTTCTTT.

The chain uses TRBV24-1 and TRBJ2-6, with a possible D match to TRBD1 (6 bases). Germline assignment: CDR1 KGHDR and CDR2 SFDVKD. The CDR3 spans 17 residues. V lost 7 bases, J lost 0 bases, and 15 bases lay in between. CDR3 in DNA: TGTGCCACCAGCGACAGGACCGCCGGCTCTGGGGCCAACGTCCTGACTTTC. Translation gives CATSDRTAGSGANVLTF.

This clonotype was counted a few times. The J gene is TRBJ1-4, the V gene TRBV20-1; a possible D gene is TRBD1 (6 bases). Trimming took 4 bases from V and 6 from J, leaving 12 bases between them. The CDR3 covers 13 residues. CDR1 and CDR2 from the germline V gene are DFQATT and SNEGSKA (reference sequence). DNA of the CDR3: TGCAGTGCTAACCCCGGGACACATGAAAAACTGTTTTTT. This translates into CSANPGTHEKLFF.

This clonotype came up a few times. V gene TRBV20-1 combines with J gene TRBJ1-2; weak D call: TRBD1 (6 bases). V lost 5 bases and J lost 5, with 15 bases in between. The CDR3 spans 13 residues. Per the germline V gene, CDR1 is DFQATT and CDR2 is SNEGSKA (reference sequence). The CDR3, as DNA: TGCAGTGCTCGACAGGCCATGATGTATGGCTACACCTTC. It codes for CSARQAMMYGYTF.

V gene TRBV10-3 combines with J gene TRBJ2-5; 10 bases fit TRBD2. The CDR3 spans 15 residues. Germline loops: CDR1 ENHRY, CDR2 SYGVKD. The V segment lost 6 bases and the J segment 1 base; nucleotides outside the gene matches: 5. CDR3 DNA: TGTGCCATCAGCGACCTAGCGGGGGCCCAAGAGACCCAGTACTTC. It specifies CAISDLAGAQETQYF.

Concerning this clonotype itself: A read error may explain this, as a much larger clone is one base away. The V call is TRBV4-1, the J call TRBJ1-2; 7 bases map to TRBD1. Germline V gene lookup returns CDR1 MGHRA and CDR2 YSYEKL. V dropped 5 bases and J dropped 4; count of bases not matched to a gene: 7. CDR3 length equals 14 residues. The CDR3 protein is CASSLSGGVYGYTF. The CDR3 DNA is TGCGCCAGCAGCTTGTCAGGGGGGGTCTATGGCTACACCTTC.

As concerns this clonotype: Mismatch with germline at one junction end may stem from a read error. V is TRBV7-2 and J is TRBJ1-5, with a weak D call TRBD1 (5 bases). The germline CDR1 and CDR2 sequences are SGHTA and FQGNSA. The CDR3 loop spans 15 amino acids. The CDR3 DNA reads TGTGCCAGCAGCTTAGTGGTAGGGACGAATCAGCCCCGGCATTTT. This encodes CASSLVVGTNQPRHF.

The chain has TRBV6-2 or TRBV6-3 and TRBJ2-1; 11 nucleotides match TRBD2. This CDR3 spans 24 amino acids. The V and J ends lost 2 bases and 2 bases, in that order; junction bases with no gene match: 26. Germline CDR1 is MNHEY and CDR2 is SVGEGT. CDR3 nucleotide sequence: TGTGCCAGCAGTTACCCATCTAGGGTAGCGGGGGGGCCAATGATAAGAACTACCTACAATGAGCAGTTCTTC. Its protein product is CASSYPSRVAGGPMIRTTYNEQFF.

The rearrangement joins TRBV5-6 to TRBJ2-1; 8 bases map to TRBD2. Germline CDR1 SGHDT, CDR2 YYEEEE. The trim removed 2 bases at V and 0 bases at J, leaving 25 bases unmatched. The CDR3 is 23 amino acids. Here the CDR3 reads CASSFEEVLASSGGPNSYNEQFF. DNA of the CDR3: TGTGCCAGCAGCTTCGAGGAGGTACTAGCTTCGAGCGGGGGCCCGAACTCCTACAATGAGCAGTTCTTC.

This rearrangement joins TRBV24-1 to TRBJ1-2, with D possibly being TRBD1 (5 bases). The germline gives CDR1 KGHDR, CDR2 SFDVKD. The germline V and J ends were trimmed by 3 bases and 5 bases, with 9 bases remaining between them. The CDR3 is 13 residues long. CDR3 sequence: CATSDPGLYGYTF. Here the CDR3 DNA reads TGTGCCACCAGTGATCCAGGGCTGTATGGCTACACCTTC.

The chain employs TRBV12-3 or TRBV12-4 and TRBJ1-3, with TRBD1 identical over 8 bases. Germline trimming cut 1 base from V and 2 bases from J; bases unmatched to any gene: 4. The CDR3 consists of 16 residues. CDR3: CASSLGDRGPGNTIYF. The CDR3 bases are TGTGCCAGCAGTTTAGGAGACAGGGGACCTGGAAACACCATATATTTT.

This clonotype came up a few times. The chain links TRBV25-1 to TRBJ2-6, with 10 bases lining up with TRBD1. After removal of 2 bases from V and 2 bases from J, the junction contained 12 bases not matched to a gene. The CDR3 sequence is 20 residues long. From germline, CDR1 is MGHDK and CDR2 SYGVNS. CDR3 amino acids: CASSEGPLGDRGTGANVLTF. The CDR3 DNA is TGTGCCAGCAGTGAAGGCCCCCTCGGGGACAGGGGAACTGGGGCCAACGTCCTGACTTTC.

This clonotype was found a few times. V is TRBV5-5 and J is TRBJ2-4; 7 nucleotides agree with TRBD1. The DNA end favors TRBJ2-7, so the J call may be wrong. This CDR3 has 15 amino acids. CDR1 and CDR2 (germline): SGHKS, YYEKEE (reference sequence). CDR3 in amino acids: CASSLWDRGGSEQYF. The CDR3 DNA is TGTGCCAGCAGCTTATGGGACAGAGGAGGATCCGAGCAGTACTTC.

This clonotype was observed many times. The chain employs TRBV29-1 and TRBJ1-2, with a weak D call TRBD1 (5 bases). The V gene's germline CDR1 is SQVTM and CDR2 ANQGSEA. The CDR3 sequence is 13 residues long. CDR3 coding DNA: TGCAGTGTTCGACAGAATTCCCTTTATGGCTACACCTTC. Its translation: CSVRQNSLYGYTF.

This clonotype was seen once. The V and J genes are TRBV7-2 and TRBJ2-1; maybe TRBD1 (5 bases). The V end lost 1 base, the J end lost 8 bases, and 18 bases lay between the germline ends. CDR1 and CDR2 from the germline V gene are SGHTA and FQGNSA. CDR3 length: 16 amino acids. The CDR3 sequence is CASSLEFGQGSDEQFF. Here the CDR3 DNA reads TGTGCCAGCAGCTTAGAGTTTGGGCAGGGAAGCGATGAGCAGTTCTTC.

This chain joins TRBV4-1 and TRBJ2-7, with D perhaps being TRBD1 or TRBD2 (5 bases each). There are 13 residues in the CDR3. From germline, CDR1 is MGHRA and CDR2 YSYEKL. V was trimmed by 4 bases and J by 3 bases, leaving 10 bases between them. The CDR3 region is CASSRNGGYEQYF. The CDR3 nucleotides read TGCGCCAGCAGCCGGAATGGGGGCTACGAGCAGTACTTC.

This clonotype has a handful of counts. The chain carries TRBV3-1 and TRBJ2-5; D is ambiguous. Deletions cut 3 bases from V and 0 bases from J, with 11 bases between. Germline CDR1 and CDR2: LGHDT and YNNKEL (reference sequence). This CDR3 has 15 amino acids. CDR3 in DNA: TGTGCCAGCAGCCAGTTAGGCGGAAACCAAGAGACCCAGTACTTC. Protein product: CASSQLGGNQETQYF.

The chain carries TRBV20-1 and TRBJ2-4; the match to TRBD1 covers 9 bases. The germline V gene encodes CDR1 DFQATT and CDR2 SNEGSKA (reference sequence). The V and J ends lost 3 bases and 4 bases, in that order; junction bases with no gene match: 10. CDR3 length: 16 residues. The CDR3 DNA reads as TGCAGTGCTAGTCTCGGGGCGGGACAGGGAAAAAACATTCAGTACTTC. Translated, it gives CSASLGAGQGKNIQYF.

The rearrangement links TRBV29-1 to TRBJ2-7; a possible D gene is TRBD2 (5 bases). The CDR3 totals 15 residues. Germline CDR1 reads SQVTM; CDR2 reads ANQGSEA. The V end lost 4 bases, the J end lost 9 bases, and 25 bases lay between the germline ends. CDR3 nucleotide sequence: TGCAGCGTTGGCCCGGTTTACCCTTCGACCCGGGGGCAGTACTTC. Translation: CSVGPVYPSTRGQYF.

The genes are TRBV24-1 and TRBJ1-3, with D possibly being TRBD1 (5 bases). The germline gives CDR1 KGHDR, CDR2 SFDVKD. CDR3 length: 11 residues. V lost 10 bases, J lost 3 bases, and 6 bases lay in between. In DNA, the CDR3 is TGTGCCACGGGGGGTGGAAACACCATATATTTT. Its protein is CATGGGNTIYF.

The rearrangement joins TRBV19 to TRBJ2-3, with 7 bases matching TRBD1. CDR3 length: 15 amino acids. J gave up 2 bases and V 7 bases, and 9 bases lay outside the gene matches. Per the germline V gene, CDR1 is LNHDA and CDR2 is SQIVND (reference sequence). The CDR3 nucleotides are TGTGCCAGTACACCCGACAGGGAACACACAGATACGCAGTATTTT. Translation gives CASTPDREHTDTQYF.

This clonotype was observed a handful of times. This rearrangement joins TRBV5-1 to TRBJ2-7; D may correspond to TRBD1 or TRBD2 (5 bases each). The CDR3 length is 13 residues. In germline, CDR1 is SGHRS, CDR2 YFSETQ. The V end lost 7 bases, the J end lost 2 bases, and 13 bases lay between the germline ends. The CDR3 bases are TGCGCCAGCGGACCCGGGGCCACCTACGAGCAGTACTTC. Its protein product is CASGPGATYEQYF.

The chain employs TRBV20-1 and TRBJ1-1; tentatively, D is TRBD1 (6 bases). V was pared by 6 bases and J by 5 bases, with 19 bases between. Germline V CDR1 and CDR2: DFQATT, SNEGSKA (reference sequence). CDR3 length equals 14 residues. CDR3 DNA: TGCAGTGCATCCTACCGGGGGGCCGGTACTGAAGCTTTCTTT. Amino acid sequence: CSASYRGAGTEAFF.

The chain links TRBV11-1 to TRBJ2-5, with D uncertain. The CDR3 is 15 amino acids. Germline V gives CDR1 SGHAT, CDR2 FQDESV (reference sequence). The germline V and J ends were trimmed by 2 bases and 5 bases, with 15 bases remaining between them. The CDR3 DNA reads TGTGCCAGCAGCTTATTTGGGCCGAGTGGGGAGACCCAGTACTTC. Translating gives CASSLFGPSGETQYF. The whole variable domain, remainder taken from reference TRBV11-1 and TRBJ2-5, is EAEVAQSPRYKITEKSQAVAFWCDPISGHATLYWYRQILGQGPELLVQFQDESVVDDSQLPKDRFSAERLKGVDSTLKIQPAELGDSAMYLCASSLFGPSGETQYFGPGTRLLVL.

The chain links TRBV5-1 to TRBJ2-7; D might be TRBD1 (5 bases). Trimming left V 1 base short and J 4 bases short, with 15 bases between. CDR1 is SGHRS, CDR2 YFSETQ, per germline. The CDR3 length is 15 residues. CDR3 region: CASSLFGAGSYEQYF. The CDR3 nucleotides are TGCGCCAGCAGCTTGTTTGGGGCAGGCTCGTACGAGCAGTACTTC.